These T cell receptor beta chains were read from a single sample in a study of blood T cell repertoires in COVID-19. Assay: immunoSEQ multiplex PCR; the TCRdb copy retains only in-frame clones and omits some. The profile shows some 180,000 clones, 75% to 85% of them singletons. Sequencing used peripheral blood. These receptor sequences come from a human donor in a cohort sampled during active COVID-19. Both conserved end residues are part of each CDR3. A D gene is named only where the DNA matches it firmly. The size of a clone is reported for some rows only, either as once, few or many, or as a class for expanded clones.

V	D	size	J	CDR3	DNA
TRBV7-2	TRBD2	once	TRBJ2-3	CASSSQAGGPDTQYF	TGTGCCAGCAGCTCCCAAGCGGGAGGCCCAGATACGCAGTATTTT
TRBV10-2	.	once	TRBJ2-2	CASTTVEGRQNTGELFF	TGCGCCAGCACCACCGTGGAGGGCAGACAGAACACCGGGGAGCTGTTTTTT
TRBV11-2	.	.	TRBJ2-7	CASSLGSAGHTYEQYF	TGTGCCAGCAGCTTAGGGTCAGCGGGTCACACCTACGAGCAGTACTTC
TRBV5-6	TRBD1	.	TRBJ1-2	CASSAGTASYGYTF	TGTGCCAGCAGCGCCGGGACAGCTTCATATGGCTACACCTTC
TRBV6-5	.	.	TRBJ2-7	CASSYNRLPSFVEQYF	TGTGCCAGCAGTTATAACAGGCTCCCCAGCTTCGTCGAGCAGTACTTC
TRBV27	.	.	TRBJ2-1	CASSFPVGDNEQFF	TGTGCCAGCAGTTTCCCCGTCGGGGACAATGAGCAGTTCTTC
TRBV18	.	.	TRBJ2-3	CASSPKLTDTQYF	TGTGCCAGCTCACCCAAACTGACAGATACGCAGTATTTT
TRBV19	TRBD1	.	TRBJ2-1	CASSRADRGWYNEQFF	TGTGCCAGTAGTAGAGCCGACAGGGGTTGGTACAATGAGCAGTTCTTC
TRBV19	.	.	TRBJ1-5	CASSMGGGRPQHF	TGTGCCAGTAGTATGGGTGGAGGCCGGCCCCAGCATTTT
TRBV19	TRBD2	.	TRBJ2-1	CASSMRLAYNEQFF	TGTGCCAGTAGTATGAGACTAGCTTACAATGAGCAGTTCTTC
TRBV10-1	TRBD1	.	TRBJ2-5	CASGVDRGGETQYF	TGCGCCAGCGGGGTAGACAGGGGAGGAGAGACCCAGTACTTC
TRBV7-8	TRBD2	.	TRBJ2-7	CASSSGGIEQYF	TGTGCCAGCAGCTCGGGGGGGATCGAGCAGTACTTC
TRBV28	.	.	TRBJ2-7	CASRNNLHEQYF	TGTGCCAGCAGGAACAATCTCCACGAGCAGTACTTC
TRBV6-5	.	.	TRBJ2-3	CANKRTTNTDTQYF	TGTGCCAATAAGCGGACTACCAACACAGATACGCAGTATTTT
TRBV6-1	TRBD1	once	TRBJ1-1	CASSEYGQGARTEAFF	TGTGCCAGCAGTGAATATGGACAGGGGGCGCGTACTGAAGCTTTCTTT
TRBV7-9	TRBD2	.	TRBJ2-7	CASSLAGGTLHF	TGTGCCAGCAGCTTAGCGGGGGGGACTTTACACTTC
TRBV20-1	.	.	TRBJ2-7	CSASKSTGAYEQYF	TGCAGTGCTAGTAAGTCGACTGGCGCCTACGAGCAGTACTTC
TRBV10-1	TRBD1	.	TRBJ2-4	CASSEKTGGNIQYF	TGCGCCAGCAGTGAGAAGACAGGGGGAAACATTCAGTACTTC
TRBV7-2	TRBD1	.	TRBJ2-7	CASSTNRGPYEQYF	TGTGCCAGCAGCACGAACAGGGGGCCCTACGAGCAGTACTTC
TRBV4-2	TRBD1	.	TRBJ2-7	CASSRTGTAGEQYF	TGTGCCAGCAGCCGAACCGGGACAGCTGGCGAGCAGTACTTC
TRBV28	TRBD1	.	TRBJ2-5	CASSLPRGQTQYF	TGTGCCAGCAGTTTACCCAGGGGGCAGACCCAGTACTTC
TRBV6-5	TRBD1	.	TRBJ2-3	CASRLDRGGTQYF	TGTGCCAGCAGACTCGACAGGGGGGGTACGCAGTATTTT
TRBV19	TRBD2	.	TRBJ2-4	CASSIEGGRAKNIQYF	TGTGCCAGTAGTATAGAGGGCGGGAGGGCCAAAAACATTCAGTACTTC
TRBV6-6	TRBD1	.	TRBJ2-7	CASSHGTGDEQYF	TGTGCCAGCAGTCACGGGACAGGGGACGAGCAGTACTTC
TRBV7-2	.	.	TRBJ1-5	CASSFAITGQPQHF	TGTGCCAGCAGCTTTGCCATAACGGGTCAGCCCCAGCATTTT
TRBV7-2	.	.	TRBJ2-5	CASSLTYGFYETGQETQYF	TGTGCCAGCAGTCTTACTTACGGGTTCTACGAGACGGGCCAAGAGACCCAGTACTTC
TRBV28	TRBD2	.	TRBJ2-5	CASTPGTSDGETQYF	TGTGCCAGCACCCCCGGGACTAGCGATGGGGAGACCCAGTACTTC